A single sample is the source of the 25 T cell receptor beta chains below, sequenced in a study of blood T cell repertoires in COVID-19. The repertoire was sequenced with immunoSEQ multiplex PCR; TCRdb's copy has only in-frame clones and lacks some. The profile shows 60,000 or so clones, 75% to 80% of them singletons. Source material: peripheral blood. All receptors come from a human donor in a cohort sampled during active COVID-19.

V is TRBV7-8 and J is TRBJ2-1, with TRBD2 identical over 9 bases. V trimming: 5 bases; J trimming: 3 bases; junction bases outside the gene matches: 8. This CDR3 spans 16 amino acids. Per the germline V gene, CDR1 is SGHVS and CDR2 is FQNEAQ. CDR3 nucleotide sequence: TGTGCCAGCAGCCCCTTTGTAGCGGGGGACTACAATGAGCAGTTCTTC. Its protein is CASSPFVAGDYNEQFF.

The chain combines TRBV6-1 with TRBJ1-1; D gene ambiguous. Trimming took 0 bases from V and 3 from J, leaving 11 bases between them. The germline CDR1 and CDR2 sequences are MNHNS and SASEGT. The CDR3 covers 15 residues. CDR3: CASSEALVYDTEAFF. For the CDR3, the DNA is TGTGCCAGCAGTGAAGCCCTGGTCTATGACACTGAAGCTTTCTTT.

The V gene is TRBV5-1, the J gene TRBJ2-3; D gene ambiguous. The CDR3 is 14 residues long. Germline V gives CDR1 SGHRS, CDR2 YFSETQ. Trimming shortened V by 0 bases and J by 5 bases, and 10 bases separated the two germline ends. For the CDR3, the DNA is TGCGCCAGCAGCTTGGGAGAGGCTCTAGATACGCAGTATTTT. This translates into CASSLGEALDTQYF.

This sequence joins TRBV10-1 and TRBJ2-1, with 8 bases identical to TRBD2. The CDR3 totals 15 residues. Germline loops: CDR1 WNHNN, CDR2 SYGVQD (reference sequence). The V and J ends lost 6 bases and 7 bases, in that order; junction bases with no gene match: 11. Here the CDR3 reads CASSKGSGSGNEQFF. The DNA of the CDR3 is TGCGCCAGCAGCAAGGGGAGCGGGAGCGGGAATGAGCAGTTCTTC.

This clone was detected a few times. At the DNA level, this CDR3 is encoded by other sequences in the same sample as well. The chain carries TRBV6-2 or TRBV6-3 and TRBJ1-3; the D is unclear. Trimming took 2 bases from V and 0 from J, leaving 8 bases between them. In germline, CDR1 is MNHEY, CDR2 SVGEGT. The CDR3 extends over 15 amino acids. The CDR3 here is CASSYPGGSGNTIYF. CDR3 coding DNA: TGTGCCAGCAGTTACCCAGGAGGCTCTGGAAACACCATATATTTT.

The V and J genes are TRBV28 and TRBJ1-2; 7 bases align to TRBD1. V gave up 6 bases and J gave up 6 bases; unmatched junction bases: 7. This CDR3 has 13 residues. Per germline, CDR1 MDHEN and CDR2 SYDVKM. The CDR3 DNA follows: TGTGCCAGCAGCTCGGGACAGCCGCATGGCTACACCTTC. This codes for CASSSGQPHGYTF.

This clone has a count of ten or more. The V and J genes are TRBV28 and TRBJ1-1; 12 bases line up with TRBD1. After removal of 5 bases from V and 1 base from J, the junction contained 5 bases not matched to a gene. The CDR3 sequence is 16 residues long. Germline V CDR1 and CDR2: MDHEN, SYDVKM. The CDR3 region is CASSEGQGAGNTEAFF. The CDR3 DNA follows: TGTGCCAGCAGTGAGGGACAGGGGGCGGGGAACACTGAAGCTTTCTTT.

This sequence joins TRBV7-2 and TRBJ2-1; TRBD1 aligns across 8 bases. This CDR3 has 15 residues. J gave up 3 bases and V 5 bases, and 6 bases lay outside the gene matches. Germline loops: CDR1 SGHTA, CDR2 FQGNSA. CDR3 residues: CASSPRGPIYNEQFF. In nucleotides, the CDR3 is TGTGCCAGCAGCCCCAGGGGGCCGATCTACAATGAGCAGTTCTTC.

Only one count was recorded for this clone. The CDR3 spells CASSLAGGYSYEQYF. CDR3 coding DNA: TGTGCCAGCAGCTTAGCAGGCGGGTACTCCTACGAGCAGTACTTC. The rearrangement joins TRBV7-2 to TRBJ2-7, with D tentatively TRBD2 (5 bases). Trimming took 0 bases from V and 0 from J, leaving 9 bases between them. The CDR3 extends over 15 amino acids. Germline V gene data show CDR1 as SGHTA and CDR2 as FQGNSA.

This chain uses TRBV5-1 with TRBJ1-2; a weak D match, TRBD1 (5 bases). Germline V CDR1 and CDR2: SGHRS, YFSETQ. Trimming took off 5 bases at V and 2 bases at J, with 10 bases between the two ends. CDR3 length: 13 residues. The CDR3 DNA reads TGCGCCAGCAGTCCCGACAGCAACTATGGCTACACCTTC. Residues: CASSPDSNYGYTF. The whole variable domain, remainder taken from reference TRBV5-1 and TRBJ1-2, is KAGVTQTPRYLIKTRGQQVTLSCSPISGHRSVSWYQQTPGQGLQFLFEYFSETQRNKGNFPGRFSGRQFSNSRSEMNVSTLELGDSALYLCASSPDSNYGYTFGSGTRLTVV.

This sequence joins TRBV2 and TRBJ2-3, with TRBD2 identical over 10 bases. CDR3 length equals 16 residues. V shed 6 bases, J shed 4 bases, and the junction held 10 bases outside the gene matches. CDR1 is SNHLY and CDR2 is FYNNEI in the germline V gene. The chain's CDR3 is CASSGGLAGDSDTQYF. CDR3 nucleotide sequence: TGTGCCAGCAGCGGGGGGCTAGCGGGAGACTCAGATACGCAGTATTTT.

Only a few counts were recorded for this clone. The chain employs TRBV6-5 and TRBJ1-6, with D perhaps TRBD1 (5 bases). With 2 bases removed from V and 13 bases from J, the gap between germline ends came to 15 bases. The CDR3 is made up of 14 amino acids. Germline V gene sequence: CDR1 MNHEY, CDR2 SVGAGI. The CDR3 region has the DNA TGTGCCAGCAGTTACGCTCAGGGCGGCTACCCCCTCCACTTT. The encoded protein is CASSYAQGGYPLHF.

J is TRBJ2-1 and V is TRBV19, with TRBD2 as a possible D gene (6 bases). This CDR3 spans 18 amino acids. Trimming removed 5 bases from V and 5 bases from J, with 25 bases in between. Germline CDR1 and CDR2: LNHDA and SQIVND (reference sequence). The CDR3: CASSPPFLRGLPHNEQFF. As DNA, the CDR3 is TGTGCCAGTAGTCCCCCCTTTCTGCGGGGTCTGCCCCACAATGAGCAGTTCTTC. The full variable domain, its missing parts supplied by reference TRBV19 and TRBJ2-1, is DGGITQSPKYLFRKEGQNVTLSCEQNLNHDAMYWYRQDPGQGLRLIYYSQIVNDFQKGDIAEGYSVSREKKESFPLTVTSAQKNPTAFYLCASSPPFLRGLPHNEQFFGPGTRLTVL.

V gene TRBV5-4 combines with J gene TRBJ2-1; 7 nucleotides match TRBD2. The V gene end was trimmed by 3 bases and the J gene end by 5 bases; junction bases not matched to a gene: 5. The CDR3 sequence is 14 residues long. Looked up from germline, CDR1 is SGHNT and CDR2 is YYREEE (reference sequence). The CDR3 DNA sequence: TGTGCCAGCAGCTCGGGACTACGGAACAATGAGCAGTTCTTC. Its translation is CASSSGLRNNEQFF. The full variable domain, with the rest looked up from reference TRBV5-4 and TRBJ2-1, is ETGVTQSPTHLIKTRGQQVTLRCSSQSGHNTVSWYQQALGQGPQFIFQYYREEENGRGNFPPRFSGLQFPNYSSELNVNALELDDSALYLCASSSGLRNNEQFFGPGTRLTVL.

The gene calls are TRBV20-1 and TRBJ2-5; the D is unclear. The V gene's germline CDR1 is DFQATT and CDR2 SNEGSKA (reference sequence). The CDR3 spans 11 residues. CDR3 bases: TGCAGCCCCACCAGCCAAGAGACCCAGTACTTC. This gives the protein CSPTSQETQYF.

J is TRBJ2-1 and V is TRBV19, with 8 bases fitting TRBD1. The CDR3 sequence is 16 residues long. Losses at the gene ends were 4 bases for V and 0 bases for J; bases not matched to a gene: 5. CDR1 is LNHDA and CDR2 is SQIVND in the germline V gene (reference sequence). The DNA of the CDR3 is TGTGCCAGTAGTAAGGGACAGGTGAGCTCCTACAATGAGCAGTTCTTC. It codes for CASSKGQVSSYNEQFF.

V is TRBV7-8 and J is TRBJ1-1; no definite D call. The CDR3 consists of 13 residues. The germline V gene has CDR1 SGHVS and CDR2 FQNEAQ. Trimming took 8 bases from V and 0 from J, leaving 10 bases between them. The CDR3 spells CASLPGLNTEAFF. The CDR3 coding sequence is TGTGCCAGCCTTCCAGGATTGAACACTGAAGCTTTCTTT.

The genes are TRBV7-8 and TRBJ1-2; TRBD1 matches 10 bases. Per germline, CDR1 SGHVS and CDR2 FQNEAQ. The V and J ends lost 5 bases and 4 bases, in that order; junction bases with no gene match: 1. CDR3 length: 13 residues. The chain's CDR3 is CASSGQGGYGYTF. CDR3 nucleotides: TGTGCCAGCAGCGGACAGGGGGGCTATGGCTACACCTTC.

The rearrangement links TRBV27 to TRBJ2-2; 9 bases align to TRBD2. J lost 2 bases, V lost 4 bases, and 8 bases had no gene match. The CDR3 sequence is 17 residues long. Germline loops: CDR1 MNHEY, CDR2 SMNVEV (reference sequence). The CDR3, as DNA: TGTGCCAGCAGTTCTCGGTCGACTAGCGGTAACACCGGGGAGCTGTTTTTT. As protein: CASSSRSTSGNTGELFF.

The DNA of the CDR3 is TGTGCCAGCAGTCAGGGGGCGCGAGGCAATCAGCCCCAGCATTTT. Translated: CASSQGARGNQPQHF. The chain carries TRBV2 and TRBJ1-5, with 8 bases that match TRBD1. Germline V gene data show CDR1 as SNHLY and CDR2 as FYNNEI. Germline trimming cut 5 bases from V and 2 bases from J; bases unmatched to any gene: 5. This CDR3 comprises 15 residues.

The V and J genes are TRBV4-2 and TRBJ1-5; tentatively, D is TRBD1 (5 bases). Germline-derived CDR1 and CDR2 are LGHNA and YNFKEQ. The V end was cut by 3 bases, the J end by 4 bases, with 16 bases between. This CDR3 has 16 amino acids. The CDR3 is CASSQPQGIRNQPQHF. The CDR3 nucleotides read TGTGCCAGCAGCCAGCCTCAGGGTATTCGAAATCAGCCCCAGCATTTT.

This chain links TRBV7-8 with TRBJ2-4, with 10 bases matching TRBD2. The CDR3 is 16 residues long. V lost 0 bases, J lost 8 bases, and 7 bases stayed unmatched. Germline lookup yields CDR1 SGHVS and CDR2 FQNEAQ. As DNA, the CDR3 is TGTGCCAGCAGCTTAGCGAGCGGGGGGGCCGGGGACATTCAGTACTTC. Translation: CASSLASGGAGDIQYF.

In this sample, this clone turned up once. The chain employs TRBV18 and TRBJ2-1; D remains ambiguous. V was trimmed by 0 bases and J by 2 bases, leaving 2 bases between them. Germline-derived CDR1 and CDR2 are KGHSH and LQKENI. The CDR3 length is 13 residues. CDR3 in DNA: TGTGCCAGCTCACCACCTACCTACAATGAGCAGTTCTTC. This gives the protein CASSPPTYNEQFF.

The CDR3 loop is CASSPRSGRAEGGELFF. The CDR3 DNA reads TGTGCCAGCAGCCCTCGTAGCGGGAGGGCCGAGGGCGGGGAGCTGTTTTTT. This chain uses TRBV7-9 with TRBJ2-2; 11 bases fit TRBD2. Germline assignment: CDR1 SEHNR and CDR2 FQNEAQ (reference sequence). V was clipped by 5 bases and J by 7 bases; unmatched bases: 12. The CDR3 is made up of 17 amino acids.

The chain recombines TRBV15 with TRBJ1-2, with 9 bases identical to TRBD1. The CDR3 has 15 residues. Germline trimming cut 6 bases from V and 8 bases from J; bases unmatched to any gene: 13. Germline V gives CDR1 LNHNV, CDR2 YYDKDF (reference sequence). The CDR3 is CATSQPRQGGVGYTF. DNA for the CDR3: TGTGCCACCAGTCAACCTCGACAGGGGGGCGTCGGCTACACCTTC.